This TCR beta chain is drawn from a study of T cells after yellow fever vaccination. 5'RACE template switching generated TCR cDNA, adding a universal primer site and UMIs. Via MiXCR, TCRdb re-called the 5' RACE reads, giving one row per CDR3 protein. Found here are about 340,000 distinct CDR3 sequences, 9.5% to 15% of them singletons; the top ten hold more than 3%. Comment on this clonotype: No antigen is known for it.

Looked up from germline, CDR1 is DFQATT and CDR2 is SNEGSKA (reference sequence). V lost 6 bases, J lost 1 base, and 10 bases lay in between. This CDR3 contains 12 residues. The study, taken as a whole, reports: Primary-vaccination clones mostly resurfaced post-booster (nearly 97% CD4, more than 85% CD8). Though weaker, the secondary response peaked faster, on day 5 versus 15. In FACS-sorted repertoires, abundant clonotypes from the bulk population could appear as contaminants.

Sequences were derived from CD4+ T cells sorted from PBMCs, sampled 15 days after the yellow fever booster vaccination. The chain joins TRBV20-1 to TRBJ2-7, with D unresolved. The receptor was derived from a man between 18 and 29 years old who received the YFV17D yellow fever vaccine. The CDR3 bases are TGCAGTGCGCGTGGTGGGTCCTACGAGCAGTACTTC. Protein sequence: CSARGGSYEQYF.